Below, 25 T cell receptor beta chains from the same sample are listed, as sequenced in a study of CD8 T cells in ankylosing spondylitis. MiXCR, applied by TCRdb to the 5' RACE reads, yields one record per CDR3 protein. The profile shows some 250,000 distinct CDR3 sequences, roughly a quarter of them singletons. The sample consisted of blood, either unsorted or a sorted T cell fraction (not recorded which). These receptors were taken from a male donor with ankylosing spondylitis or in good health (not recorded which).

This clonotype has at least ten counts. The chain joins TRBV29-1 to TRBJ1-2; unclear D gene. Germline-derived CDR1 and CDR2 are SQVTM and ANQGSEA. The CDR3 loop spans 11 amino acids. Trimming pared 1 base from V and 6 bases from J, leaving 6 bases between. The CDR3 DNA reads as TGCAGCGTTGAAGGGATGAATGGCTACACCTTC. Amino acid sequence: CSVEGMNGYTF.

This clonotype showed up many times. The chain carries TRBV12-3 or TRBV12-4 and TRBJ2-7; 10 bases fit TRBD1. J lost 5 bases, V lost 8 bases, and 9 bases had no gene match. The CDR3 consists of 14 residues. CDR3 protein: CASRYSGTGDEQYF. CDR3 coding DNA: TGTGCCAGCCGTTACTCCGGGACAGGGGACGAGCAGTACTTC.

This clonotype was observed a handful of times. This sequence joins TRBV7-2 and TRBJ1-6; 7 nucleotides match TRBD1. CDR1 and CDR2 from the germline V gene are SGHTA and FQGNSA. V lost 0 bases and J lost 9; bases outside the gene matches: 2. This CDR3 region has 14 residues. CDR3 coding DNA: TGTGCCAGCAGCTTAGCTCAGGGGGGTTCACCCCTCCACTTT. It yields the protein CASSLAQGGSPLHF.

This clonotype has ten or more counts. This sequence joins TRBV9 and TRBJ2-5, with D tentatively TRBD1 or TRBD2 (5 bases each). CDR1 and CDR2 (germline): SGDLS, YYNGEE. The V end was cut by 1 base, the J end by 3 bases, with 16 bases between. The CDR3 consists of 16 residues. This CDR3 reads CASSVTGAGRKETQYF. DNA for the CDR3: TGTGCCAGCAGCGTAACCGGGGCAGGACGAAAAGAGACCCAGTACTTC. Full variable domain (remainder filled in from reference TRBV9 and TRBJ2-5): DSGVTQTPKHLITATGQRVTLRCSPRSGDLSVYWYQQSLDQGLQFLIQYYNGEERAKGNILERFSAQQFPDLHSELNLSSLELGDSALYFCASSVTGAGRKETQYFGPGTRLLVL.

At least ten counts were recorded for this clonotype. The chain uses TRBV12-3 or TRBV12-4 and TRBJ1-2, with D uncertain. Trimming removed 3 bases at V and 4 bases at J, with 6 bases between. The CDR3 runs to 12 residues. DNA for the CDR3: TGTGCCAGCAGTTTGGTATCCTATGGCTACACCTTC. Its translation: CASSLVSYGYTF.

CDR3 DNA sequence: TGTGCCAACTGGACAGCTTACAATGAGCAGTTCTTC. Translated, it gives CANWTAYNEQFF. This sequence joins TRBV12-3 or TRBV12-4 and TRBJ2-1; weak D call: TRBD1 (6 bases). The CDR3 is made up of 12 amino acids. Trimming took 10 bases from V and 4 from J, leaving 11 bases between them.

This clonotype occurred many times. The chain uses TRBV10-3 and TRBJ2-5; 8 nucleotides align to TRBD1. Germline-derived CDR1 and CDR2 are ENHRY and SYGVKD. Germline trimming cut 7 bases from V and 5 bases from J; bases unmatched to any gene: 9. The CDR3 loop spans 14 amino acids. CDR3 residues: CAIKGAGGAETQYF. For the CDR3, the DNA is TGTGCCATCAAGGGAGCAGGGGGCGCGGAGACCCAGTACTTC.

V gene TRBV5-1 combines with J gene TRBJ2-3, with 8 bases fitting TRBD1. After removal of 4 bases from V and 11 bases from J, the junction contained 6 bases not matched to a gene. CDR3 length: 12 amino acids. CDR1 and CDR2 from the germline V gene are SGHRS and YFSETQ. CDR3 protein: CASSTGQGVQYF. DNA for the CDR3: TGCGCCAGCAGCACCGGACAGGGTGTGCAGTATTTT.

This clonotype has more than one count but fewer than ten. The chain joins TRBV5-6 to TRBJ2-5; D is possibly TRBD2 (7 bases). The CDR3 consists of 16 residues. Germline V lookup: CDR1 SGHDT, CDR2 YYEEEE. V gave up 0 bases and J gave up 4 bases, with 16 bases separating them. This CDR3 is CASSLEWSGGAETQYF. CDR3 nucleotides: TGTGCCAGCAGCTTGGAATGGTCGGGGGGCGCAGAGACCCAGTACTTC.

The sample holds a few counts of this clonotype. The chain joins TRBV6-1 to TRBJ2-5; D could derive from TRBD1 or TRBD2 (6 bases each). The CDR3 is made up of 19 amino acids. With 1 base removed from V and 9 bases from J, the gap between germline ends came to 30 bases. Germline lookup yields CDR1 MNHNS and CDR2 SASEGT. CDR3 coding DNA: TGTGCCAGCAGTGAAGGGTTAGGATTGGGGGGCCCCCGGGGCGGGGCCCAGTACTTC. This codes for CASSEGLGLGGPRGGAQYF.

This clonotype was seen ten or more times. The chain employs TRBV12-3 or TRBV12-4 and TRBJ1-2, with 7 bases fitting TRBD1. With V trimmed by 7 bases and J by 4 bases, 6 bases remained unmatched. The CDR3 contains 13 residues. The CDR3 here is CASTRGRFYGYTF. As DNA, the CDR3 is TGTGCCAGCACGAGGGGGCGGTTCTATGGCTACACCTTC.

The chain combines TRBV3-1 with TRBJ2-7, with TRBD1 matching 8 bases. Looked up from germline, CDR1 is LGHDT and CDR2 is YNNKEL (reference sequence). The CDR3 runs to 15 residues. The ends lost 1 base at V and 0 bases at J; junction bases unmatched: 2. As DNA, the CDR3 is TGTGCCAGCAGCCAAGGGACAGGGCCCTCCTACGAGCAGTACTTC. Translation: CASSQGTGPSYEQYF.

This clonotype was detected ten times or more. The chain couples TRBV20-1 to TRBJ2-7; D may be TRBD1 (6 bases). The germline V gene has CDR1 DFQATT and CDR2 SNEGSKA (reference sequence). Trimming took off 3 bases at V and 5 bases at J, with 14 bases between the two ends. The CDR3 consists of 13 residues. The CDR3: CSARRQGMNEQYF. Here the CDR3 DNA reads TGCAGTGCTAGGCGCCAGGGGATGAACGAGCAGTACTTC.

This clonotype was observed a few times. The V and J genes are TRBV20-1 and TRBJ2-7, with D perhaps matching TRBD1 (6 bases). The CDR3 contains 13 residues. CDR1 is DFQATT and CDR2 is SNEGSKA in the germline V gene (reference sequence). Trimming took off 4 bases at V and 2 bases at J, with 12 bases between the two ends. The CDR3 sequence is CSATGAGTYEQYF. CDR3 bases: TGCAGTGCTACAGGGGCCGGAACCTACGAGCAGTACTTC.

In this sample, this clonotype turned up many times. This chain joins TRBV3-1 and TRBJ2-2; D uncertain. Germline V lookup: CDR1 LGHDT, CDR2 YNNKEL (reference sequence). The V and J ends lost 1 base and 6 bases respectively, with 9 bases between them. This CDR3 region has 14 residues. CDR3 region: CASSQVVVSGELFF. The CDR3 DNA reads as TGTGCCAGCAGCCAAGTAGTGGTTTCCGGGGAGCTGTTTTTT. The entire variable domain, with the rest obtained from reference TRBV3-1 and TRBJ2-2, is as follows: DTAVSQTPKYLVTQMGNDKSIKCEQNLGHDTMYWYKQDSKKFLKIMFSYNNKELIINETVPNRFSPKSPDKAHLNLHINSLELGDSAVYFCASSQVVVSGELFFGEGSRLTVL.

This clonotype has more than one count but fewer than ten. The chain couples TRBV10-3 to TRBJ1-6, with a tentative D call TRBD1 (6 bases). V lost 3 bases and J 15 bases, leaving 12 bases between the germline ends. The germline V gene has CDR1 ENHRY and CDR2 SYGVKD. The CDR3 runs to 12 residues. CDR3 loop: CAISEIGGDLHF. The CDR3, as DNA: TGTGCCATCAGTGAAATTGGGGGCGACCTCCACTTT.

The rearrangement links TRBV4-2 to TRBJ1-5, with 9 positions matching TRBD1. This CDR3 spans 15 amino acids. Trimming removed 4 bases from V and 8 bases from J; junction bases left unmatched: 9. CDR1 is LGHNA, CDR2 YNFKEQ, per germline. Here the CDR3 reads CASSRRDREVEPQHF. The CDR3 DNA sequence: TGTGCCAGCAGCCGCCGGGACAGGGAGGTAGAGCCCCAGCATTTT.

The chain couples TRBV15 to TRBJ2-2; D unclear. The CDR3 is 14 amino acids. Germline V gene lookup returns CDR1 LNHNV and CDR2 YYDKDF (reference sequence). Trimming took 4 bases from V and 5 from J, leaving 11 bases between them. Here the CDR3 reads CATSIDGMTGELFF. CDR3 coding DNA: TGTGCCACCAGCATCGACGGAATGACCGGGGAGCTGTTTTTT.

This clonotype has just a few counts. J is TRBJ2-7 and V is TRBV20-1; the D gene is possibly TRBD1 (6 bases). The CDR3 extends over 12 amino acids. Trimming left V 3 bases short and J 6 bases short, with 12 bases between. Germline CDR1 and CDR2: DFQATT and SNEGSKA (reference sequence). The CDR3 bases are TGCAGTGCTAGGGACGGACAGCGCGAGCAGTACTTC. This encodes CSARDGQREQYF.

The table lists this clonotype with many counts. This sequence joins TRBV20-1 and TRBJ2-2, with 7 bases matching TRBD1. The V and J ends lost 5 bases and 1 base, in that order; junction bases with no gene match: 7. Germline values: CDR1 DFQATT, CDR2 SNEGSKA (reference sequence). The CDR3 runs to 15 residues. CDR3 amino acids: CSAHPGQLNTGELFF. CDR3 nucleotide sequence: TGCAGTGCTCATCCGGGACAGCTGAACACCGGGGAGCTGTTTTTT.

The V and J genes are TRBV29-1 and TRBJ1-1; no definite D call. The germline V and J ends were trimmed by 4 bases and 0 bases, with 6 bases remaining between them. CDR1 and CDR2 (germline): SQVTM, ANQGSEA. The CDR3 runs to 12 residues. CDR3 nucleotides: TGCAGCGTTGTCCGATTGAACACTGAAGCTTTCTTT. Protein product: CSVVRLNTEAFF.

This clonotype turned up a few times. V usage is TRBV12-3 or TRBV12-4 and J usage is TRBJ1-6; 10 nucleotides line up with TRBD1. The CDR3 is 15 amino acids. Trimming at V came to 5 bases and at J to 9 bases, leaving 7 bases not matched to a gene. The CDR3 loop is CASSPTGTGVSPLHF. The DNA for the CDR3 is TGTGCCAGCAGTCCTACCGGGACAGGGGTTTCACCCCTCCACTTT.

This clonotype showed up just a few times. The rearrangement joins TRBV20-1 to TRBJ1-5; the match to TRBD1 covers 7 bases. This CDR3 comprises 14 residues. After removal of 3 bases from V and 5 bases from J, the junction contained 7 bases not matched to a gene. Germline CDR1 and CDR2: DFQATT and SNEGSKA (reference sequence). CDR3 sequence (DNA): TGCAGTGCTAGTGCGGACAGGACAGATCAGCCCCAGCATTTT. Its translation: CSASADRTDQPQHF.

V gene TRBV20-1 combines with J gene TRBJ1-6, with D possibly TRBD1 on 6 matching bases. Germline V CDR1 and CDR2: DFQATT, SNEGSKA (reference sequence). This CDR3 has 14 residues. The CDR3 nucleotides read TGCAGCGAAAAATCGACAGGCCCAAATTCACCCCTCCACTTT. Translation: CSEKSTGPNSPLHF.

In this sample, this clonotype turned up many times. The chain couples TRBV9 to TRBJ2-7; D remains unclear. V lost 0 bases and J 6 bases, leaving 4 bases between the germline ends. From germline, CDR1 is SGDLS and CDR2 YYNGEE. The CDR3 consists of 11 residues. The CDR3 sequence is CASSVGFEQYF. The CDR3 DNA is TGTGCCAGCAGCGTAGGGTTCGAGCAGTACTTC.